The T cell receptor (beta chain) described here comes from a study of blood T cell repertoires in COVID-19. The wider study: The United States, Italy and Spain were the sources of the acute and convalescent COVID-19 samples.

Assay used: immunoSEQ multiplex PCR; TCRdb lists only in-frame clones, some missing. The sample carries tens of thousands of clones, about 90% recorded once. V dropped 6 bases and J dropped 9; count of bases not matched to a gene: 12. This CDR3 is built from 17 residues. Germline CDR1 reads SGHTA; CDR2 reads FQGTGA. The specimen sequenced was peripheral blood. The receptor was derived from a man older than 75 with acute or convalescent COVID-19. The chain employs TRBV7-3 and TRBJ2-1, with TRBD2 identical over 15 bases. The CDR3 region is CASSFSPGTSGRSEQFF. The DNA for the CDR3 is TGTGCCAGCAGTTTTAGTCCCGGGACTAGCGGGAGGAGTGAGCAGTTCTTC.